This record looks at one T cell receptor (beta chain) sequence and its context. Its binding antigen is unknown. No clone much larger than this one lies a single base away; base qualities are absent. This sample's time point label indicates: progressive disease on ibrutinib. Roughly 2.2 micrograms of genomic DNA were extracted from cryopreserved PBMCs for TCR beta library preparation. Longitudinal blood samples from CLL patients on ibrutinib monotherapy were analyzed using high-throughput TCR beta sequencing. The patients were enrolled in a single-center, open-label phase 2 trial of ibrutinib monotherapy. The data were taken from a study of cytotoxic CD8 clonotypes in ibrutinib-treated CLL (dated by TCRdb to about 2021). Background for the entire study: The cohort was composed of under 12 relapsed/refractory and fewer than 16 treatment-naive patients; IGHV unmutated status was identified in fewer than 18 patients. Partial responses were observed in some 24 patients and complete responses in 2; after a median follow-up of around 68 months, remission was maintained in 15 or so patients and progression was observed in 12. Response samples were obtained after a median of approximately eleven months of treatment, with a range of about 6 to 40 months. Samples averaged roughly 280,000 productive templates and 90,000 to 95,000 productive rearrangements. Longitudinal samples were obtainable from 26 of the 86 participants in the trial. Cryopreserved peripheral blood mononuclear cells were collected before treatment, at response, and at either disease progression or sustained remission. All remission and progressive disease samples were collected while patients were still receiving ibrutinib.

Each clonotype received, on average, around 10x coverage in deep resolution sequencing performed on a MiSeq, where the target depth lay between 1 in 1 million and 1 in 200,000 T cells. The immunoSEQ hsTCRB Kit was used to generate the TCR beta libraries. The authors' analysis ran thus. Data were analyzed with ImmunoSEQ Data Assistant and ImmunoSEQ Analyzer, with V, D and J genes assigned per IMGT definitions. Clonality, which ranges from 0 to 1, was calculated by subtracting the normalized Shannon entropy of productive rearrangement frequencies from one. Public clonotype analysis was restricted to overrepresented clonotypes comprising at least 0.05% of each patient's repertoire. Repertoires from 10 to 15 age-matched healthy donors in immuneACCESS were used as clonality controls. This immuneACCESS table, as held by TCRdb, lists in-frame sequences with V and J called but not all clones. Of the missing ones, under half trace to an unresolved V gene in checked studies; the others have no known cause. V and J calls and clone size are as listed in that table; D and trimming were resolved from the DNA. Within this sample are over 250,000 clones, with approximately 79% of them counted one time only. The top ten clonotypes cover 5.6% of the sample.

Broader findings and caveats from the paper: Public clonotypes were rare and either shrank or stayed stable during treatment, and the rise in clonality at ibrutinib response reflected expansion of private clonotypes. Clonality increased at ibrutinib response, stayed stable in sustained remission, and fell back toward baseline at progression. Sampling times were not matched between sustained-remission and progressing patients, and lymph node repertoires were not studied. At baseline, clonality was higher than in age-matched healthy donors and showed a strong correlation with circulating CD8+ T-cell counts.

CDR1 and CDR2, looked up from the germline V gene, are SGHRS and YFSETQ. The germline ends are 15 bases apart after V is trimmed by 0 bases and J by 2 bases. The CDR3 runs 18 residues from the cysteine to the phenylalanine. Just the 54-base CDR3 DNA is kept, in frame starting at base 1. The starting material was PBMCs, obtained at disease progression, from a patient treated with ibrutinib. This clonotype was sampled from a human donor with chronic lymphocytic leukemia. The chain was built from TRBV5-1 and TRBJ1-6; TRBD1 is possibly the D segment (6 matching bases). The base sequence is TGCGCCAGCAGCTTGGCCTTGGGGGCCGCAACCTATAATTCACCCCTCCACTTT. This is translated as CASSLALGAATYNSPLHF.